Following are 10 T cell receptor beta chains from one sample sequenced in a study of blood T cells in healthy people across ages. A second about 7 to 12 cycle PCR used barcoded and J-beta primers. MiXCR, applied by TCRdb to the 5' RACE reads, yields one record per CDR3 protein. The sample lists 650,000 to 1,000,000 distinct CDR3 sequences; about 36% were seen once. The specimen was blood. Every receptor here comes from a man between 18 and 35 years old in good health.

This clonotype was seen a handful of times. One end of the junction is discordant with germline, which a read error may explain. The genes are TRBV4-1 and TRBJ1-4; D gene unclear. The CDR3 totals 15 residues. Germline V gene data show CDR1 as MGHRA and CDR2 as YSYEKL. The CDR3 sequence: CASSHPPATNGKLFF. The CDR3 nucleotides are TGCGCCAGCAGCCACCCCCCCGCAACTAATGGAAAACTGTTTTTT.

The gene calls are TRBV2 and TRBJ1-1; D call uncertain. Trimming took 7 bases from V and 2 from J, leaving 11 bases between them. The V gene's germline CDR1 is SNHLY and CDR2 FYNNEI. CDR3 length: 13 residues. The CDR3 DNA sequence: TGTGCCAGCACCGAGGCCCTAAACACTGAAGCTTTCTTT. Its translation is CASTEALNTEAFF.

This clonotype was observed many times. CDR3 DNA sequence: TGTGCCAGCAGCTTCCCCGGGACAGGGCGAGAGCAGTACTTC. As protein: CASSFPGTGREQYF. The V gene is TRBV11-2, the J gene TRBJ2-5, with 9 bases lining up with TRBD1. CDR3 length: 14 amino acids. Germline loops: CDR1 SGHAT, CDR2 FQNNGV. J gave up 11 bases and V 3 bases, and 10 bases lay outside the gene matches. The full variable domain, its missing parts supplied by reference TRBV11-2 and TRBJ2-5, is EAGVAQSPRYKIIEKRQSVAFWCNPISGHATLYWYQQILGQGPKLLIQFQNNGVVDDSQLPKDRFSAERLKGVDSTLKIQPAKLEDSAVYLCASSFPGTGREQYFGPGTRLLVL.

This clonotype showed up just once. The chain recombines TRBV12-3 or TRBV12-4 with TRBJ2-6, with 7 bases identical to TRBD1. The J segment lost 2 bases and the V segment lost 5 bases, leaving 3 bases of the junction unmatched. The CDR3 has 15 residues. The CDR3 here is CASSHRGPGANVLTF. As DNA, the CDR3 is TGTGCCAGCAGTCACAGGGGTCCTGGGGCCAACGTCCTGACTTTC.

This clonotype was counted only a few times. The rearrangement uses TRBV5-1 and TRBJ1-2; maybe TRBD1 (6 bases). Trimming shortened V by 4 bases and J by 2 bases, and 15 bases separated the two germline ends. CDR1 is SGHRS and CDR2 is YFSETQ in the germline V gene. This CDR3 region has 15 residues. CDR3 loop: CASSPGTSINYGYTF. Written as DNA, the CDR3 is TGCGCCAGCAGCCCCGGGACATCCATCAACTATGGCTACACCTTC.

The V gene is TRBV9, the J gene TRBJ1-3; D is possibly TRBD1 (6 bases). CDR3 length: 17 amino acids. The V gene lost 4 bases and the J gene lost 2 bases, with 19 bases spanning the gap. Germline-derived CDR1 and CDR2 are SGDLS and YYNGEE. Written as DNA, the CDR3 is TGTGCCAGCAGCTCGGGGGGCACCAGATTTGCTGGAAACACCATATATTTT. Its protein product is CASSSGGTRFAGNTIYF. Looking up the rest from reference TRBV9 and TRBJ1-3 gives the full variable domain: DSGVTQTPKHLITATGQRVTLRCSPRSGDLSVYWYQQSLDQGLQFLIQYYNGEERAKGNILERFSAQQFPDLHSELNLSSLELGDSALYFCASSSGGTRFAGNTIYFGEGSWLTVV.

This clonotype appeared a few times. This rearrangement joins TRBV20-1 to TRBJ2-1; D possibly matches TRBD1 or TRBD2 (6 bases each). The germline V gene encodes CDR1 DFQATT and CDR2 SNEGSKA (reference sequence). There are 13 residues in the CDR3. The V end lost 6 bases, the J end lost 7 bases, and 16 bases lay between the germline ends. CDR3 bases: TGCAGTGCCACGAGGGGGGCGAAAAATGAGCAGTTCTTC. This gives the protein CSATRGAKNEQFF.

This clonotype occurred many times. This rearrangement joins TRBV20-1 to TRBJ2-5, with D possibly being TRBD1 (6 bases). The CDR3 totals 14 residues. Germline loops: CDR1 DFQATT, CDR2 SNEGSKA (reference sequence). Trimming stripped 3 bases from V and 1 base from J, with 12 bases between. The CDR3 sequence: CSARENRAQETQYF. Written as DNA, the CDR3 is TGCAGTGCTAGGGAAAACAGGGCCCAAGAGACCCAGTACTTC.

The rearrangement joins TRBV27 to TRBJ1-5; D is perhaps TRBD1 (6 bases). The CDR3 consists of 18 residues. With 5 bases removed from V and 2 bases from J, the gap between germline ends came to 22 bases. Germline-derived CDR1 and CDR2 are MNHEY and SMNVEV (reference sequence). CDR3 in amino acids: CASSVPPGHPRGNQPQHF. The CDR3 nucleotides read TGTGCCAGCAGTGTACCCCCGGGACACCCAAGAGGCAATCAGCCCCAGCATTTT.

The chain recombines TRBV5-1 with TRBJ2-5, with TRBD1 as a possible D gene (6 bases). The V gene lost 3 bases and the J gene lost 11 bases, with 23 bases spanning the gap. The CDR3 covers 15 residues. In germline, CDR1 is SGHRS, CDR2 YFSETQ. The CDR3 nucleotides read TGCGCCAGCAGCTCCAGGGGTTTTAAGGACAATGAGCAGTACTTC. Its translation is CASSSRGFKDNEQYF.